What follows are 27 T cell receptor beta chains derived from one specimen sequenced in a study of cytotoxic CD8 clonotypes in ibrutinib-treated CLL. Libraries were prepared by immunoSEQ multiplex PCR; TCRdb keeps only in-frame clonotypes and omits some of them. In the table there are about 140,000 clones, 65% to 85% of which are singletons. The sample was PBMCs, taken after 36 months of ibrutinib treatment. These receptors were obtained from a human donor with chronic lymphocytic leukemia.

This clone has a handful of counts. The chain joins TRBV28 to TRBJ1-5; D not resolved. Germline V gene lookup returns CDR1 MDHEN and CDR2 SYDVKM. V dropped 8 bases and J dropped 7 bases, with 12 bases sitting between them. The CDR3 sequence is 12 residues long. Written as DNA, the CDR3 is TGTGCCAGCGCCGCCCACGGGCAGCCCCAGCATTTT. Translated, it gives CASAAHGQPQHF.

The chain has TRBV6-1 and TRBJ1-2; 8 bases line up with TRBD1. The CDR3 consists of 15 residues. The germline V gene has CDR1 MNHNS and CDR2 SASEGT. Losses at the gene ends were 3 bases for V and 4 bases for J; bases not matched to a gene: 7. The CDR3 DNA is TGTGCCAGCAGTGACAGGACAGGGAACATCTATGGCTACACCTTC. This translates into CASSDRTGNIYGYTF.

This rearrangement joins TRBV5-1 to TRBJ2-1; 8 nucleotides agree with TRBD2. The germline gives CDR1 SGHRS, CDR2 YFSETQ. With V trimmed by 7 bases and J by 4 bases, 10 bases remained unmatched. The CDR3 length is 15 residues. The CDR3 DNA reads as TGCGCCAGCCGCGAGAGCGGGGGCGTTTACAATGAGCAGTTCTTC. It translates to CASRESGGVYNEQFF.

V usage is TRBV10-3 and J usage is TRBJ2-3, with D perhaps TRBD2 (7 bases). Germline V lookup: CDR1 ENHRY, CDR2 SYGVKD. The CDR3 runs 14 residues. V gave up 11 bases and J gave up 1 base, with 16 bases separating them. In nucleotides, the CDR3 is TGTGCCTCCAGTAGGGGGAGGGGCACAGATACGCAGTATTTT. Amino acid sequence: CASSRGRGTDTQYF.

The J gene is TRBJ1-4, the V gene TRBV30; maybe TRBD1 (6 bases). V was clipped by 4 bases and J by 5 bases, with 14 bases between them. Per germline, CDR1 GTSNPN and CDR2 SVGIG (reference sequence). The CDR3 is 14 amino acids. The CDR3 DNA reads as TGTGCCTGGACTCCCGGGACACTGAATGAAAAACTGTTTTTT. Residues: CAWTPGTLNEKLFF. The complete variable domain, with remaining parts taken from reference TRBV30 and TRBJ1-4, reads SQTIHQWPATLVQPVGSPLSLECTVEGTSNPNLYWYRQAAGRGLQLLFYSVGIGQISSEVPQNLSASRPQDRQFILSSKKLLLSDSGFYLCAWTPGTLNEKLFFGSGTQLSVL.

The chain joins TRBV5-1 to TRBJ1-2; D gene uncertain. The CDR3 consists of 13 residues. V was shortened by 0 bases and J by 4 bases, with 7 bases between the two germline ends. From germline, CDR1 is SGHRS and CDR2 YFSETQ. CDR3 sequence: CASSLGVLYGYTF. In DNA form, the CDR3 reads TGCGCCAGCAGCTTGGGGGTACTCTATGGCTACACCTTC.

This clone appeared a few times. The chain joins TRBV10-3 to TRBJ2-2; 11 bases line up with TRBD2. Germline CDR1 ENHRY, CDR2 SYGVKD. The CDR3 is made up of 17 amino acids. Unmatched junction bases numbered 7, after V lost 7 bases and J lost 0 bases. The CDR3, as DNA: TGTGCCATCACCCCGACTAGCGGGGCCGCGAACACCGGGGAGCTGTTTTTT. Amino acid sequence: CAITPTSGAANTGELFF.

The chain employs TRBV10-3 and TRBJ1-5; 8 bases line up with TRBD1. CDR3 length: 16 amino acids. Trimming took 0 bases from V and 4 from J; bases not matched to a gene: 5. Per the germline V gene, CDR1 is ENHRY and CDR2 is SYGVKD. The CDR3 reads CAISESSNRGNQPQHF. The CDR3 DNA sequence: TGTGCCATCAGTGAGTCCTCCAACAGGGGGAATCAGCCCCAGCATTTT.

This chain connects TRBV30 to TRBJ2-3, with 8 bases that match TRBD1. Germline CDR1 GTSNPN, CDR2 SVGIG (reference sequence). CDR3 size: 16 residues. V lost 0 bases, J lost 2 bases, and 7 bases stayed unmatched. The chain's CDR3 is CAWSVWVRGLTDTQYF. DNA for the CDR3: TGTGCCTGGAGTGTATGGGTCAGGGGGCTCACAGATACGCAGTATTTT. The full variable domain, in which reference TRBV30 and TRBJ2-3 provide the parts outside the CDR3, is SQTIHQWPATLVQPVGSPLSLECTVEGTSNPNLYWYRQAAGRGLQLLFYSVGIGQISSEVPQNLSASRPQDRQFILSSKKLLLSDSGFYLCAWSVWVRGLTDTQYFGPGTRLTVL.

The chain uses TRBV6-5 and TRBJ1-2; 8 bases align to TRBD1. With 8 bases clipped from V and 5 bases from J, the junction kept 10 bases outside the gene matches. Germline V gene data show CDR1 as MNHEY and CDR2 as SVGAGI. The CDR3 is 14 residues long. The CDR3 spells CASGGQGRRYGYTF. As DNA, the CDR3 is TGTGCCAGCGGCGGACAGGGAAGAAGGTATGGCTACACCTTC.

The V call is TRBV5-1, the J call TRBJ2-7; maybe TRBD1 (6 bases). This CDR3 is built from 14 residues. The germline V gene has CDR1 SGHRS and CDR2 YFSETQ. With 3 bases removed from V and 0 bases from J, the gap between germline ends came to 10 bases. The DNA for the CDR3 is TGCGCCAGCAGCTGGACAGTTAACTCCTACGAGCAGTACTTC. This gives the protein CASSWTVNSYEQYF.

This chain links TRBV20-1 with TRBJ2-1, with 8 nucleotides matching TRBD1. This CDR3 comprises 11 residues. Germline V gene data show CDR1 as DFQATT and CDR2 as SNEGSKA (reference sequence). V shed 6 bases, J shed 10 bases, and the junction held 5 bases outside the gene matches. For the CDR3, the DNA is TGCAGTGCCCGGACAGGGAGGGAGCAGTTCTTC. Protein sequence: CSARTGREQFF.

The chain is built from TRBV6-1 and TRBJ2-7; a possible D gene is TRBD2 (6 bases). CDR1 and CDR2 from the germline V gene are MNHNS and SASEGT. The CDR3 has 15 amino acids. Between the trimmed V and J ends, which lost 2 bases and 4 bases, there was a span of 15 bases. The CDR3 reads CASSEIGDFQYEQYF. CDR3 DNA: TGTGCCAGCAGTGAAATTGGGGACTTTCAATACGAGCAGTACTTC.

This rearrangement joins TRBV11-2 to TRBJ2-1, with D possibly being TRBD1 (6 bases). CDR3 size: 12 residues. The ends were cut back, 6 bases at V and 14 bases at J, with 17 bases in the middle. Germline V CDR1 and CDR2: SGHAT, FQNNGV. CDR3: CASSWDQTGKFF. The CDR3 nucleotides read TGTGCCAGCAGTTGGGACCAGACAGGAAAGTTCTTC.

This clone was counted between two and nine times. The genes are TRBV7-9 and TRBJ2-2, with 11 bases lining up with TRBD2. CDR1 is SEHNR, CDR2 FQNEAQ, per germline (reference sequence). Trimming took 3 bases from V and 9 from J; bases not matched to a gene: 6. The CDR3 spans 15 residues. The DNA for the CDR3 is TGTGCCAGCAGCTTGACTAGCGGGACAACCCGGGAGCTGTTTTTT. Protein sequence: CASSLTSGTTRELFF.

V is TRBV18 and J is TRBJ1-3, with D unclear. The CDR3 totals 14 residues. Per the germline V gene, CDR1 is KGHSH and CDR2 is LQKENI. The V end was cut by 10 bases, the J end by 2 bases, with 15 bases between. For the CDR3, the DNA is TGTGCCACCCAGGTGGCAAAAACTGGAAACACCATATATTTT. The encoded protein is CATQVAKTGNTIYF.

CDR3 bases: TGTGCCAGCTCACTGACGGTGAACACTGAAGCTTTCTTT. Its protein is CASSLTVNTEAFF. J is TRBJ1-1 and V is TRBV18; D is undetermined. The CDR3 runs to 13 residues. Germline V gene data show CDR1 as KGHSH and CDR2 as LQKENI. The V end lost 4 bases, the J end lost 0 bases, and 6 bases lay between the germline ends.

V is TRBV10-3 and J is TRBJ2-1; tentative D call: TRBD1 (6 bases). Germline assignment: CDR1 ENHRY and CDR2 SYGVKD. The CDR3 spans 14 residues. With 3 bases removed from V and 4 bases from J, the gap between germline ends came to 10 bases. The CDR3 DNA reads as TGTGCCATCAGTGACCACGGACAGTACAATGAGCAGTTCTTC. Amino acid sequence: CAISDHGQYNEQFF.

The chain combines TRBV6-1 with TRBJ1-2; D is undetermined. The CDR3 contains 14 residues. Germline V CDR1 and CDR2: MNHNS, SASEGT. The V gene lost 0 bases and the J gene lost 4 bases, with 9 bases spanning the gap. CDR3 DNA sequence: TGTGCCAGCAGTGAAGCGCTGCAATTCTATGGCTACACCTTC. This gives the protein CASSEALQFYGYTF.

The chain employs TRBV27 and TRBJ2-7; D gene ambiguous. Trimming stripped 2 bases from V and 2 bases from J, with 13 bases between. The germline gives CDR1 MNHEY, CDR2 SMNVEV (reference sequence). CDR3 size: 15 residues. The DNA for the CDR3 is TGTGCCAGCAGTTTAGGCAGGACGACCCCCTACGAGCAGTACTTC. It specifies CASSLGRTTPYEQYF.

This clone occurred a few times. The rearrangement links TRBV30 to TRBJ1-3, with a tentative D call TRBD1 (6 bases). Germline CDR1 GTSNPN, CDR2 SVGIG (reference sequence). This CDR3 has 15 residues. The V end was cut by 5 bases, the J end by 0 bases, with 14 bases between. CDR3 bases: TGTGCCTGGGTTACGACAGGTCGCTCTGGAAACACCATATATTTT. It yields the protein CAWVTTGRSGNTIYF.

The chain has TRBV18 and TRBJ2-7; D is possibly TRBD1 (6 bases). V was trimmed by 2 bases and J by 0 bases, leaving 17 bases between them. Germline V gene sequence: CDR1 KGHSH, CDR2 LQKENI. The CDR3 loop spans 17 amino acids. The CDR3 is CASSPNPPGASSYEQYF. The CDR3 nucleotides read TGTGCCAGCTCACCAAACCCGCCAGGGGCAAGCTCCTACGAGCAGTACTTC.

A few counts support this clone. V usage is TRBV7-7 and J usage is TRBJ2-1; D gene ambiguous. V lost 5 bases and J lost 1, with 15 bases in between. The CDR3 spans 16 residues. Germline lookup yields CDR1 SSHAT and CDR2 FNYEAQ (reference sequence). The CDR3 loop is CASSPLTGMSYNEQFF. CDR3 nucleotide sequence: TGTGCCAGCAGCCCTTTGACTGGAATGTCCTACAATGAGCAGTTCTTC.

The genes are TRBV30 and TRBJ1-2, with D unclear. V was trimmed by 1 base and J by 7 bases, leaving 10 bases between them. This CDR3 is 12 amino acids long. CDR1 and CDR2 from the germline V gene are GTSNPN and SVGIG (reference sequence). As DNA, the CDR3 is TGTGCCTGGAGTGGCCTTCGGAGTGGCTACACCTTC. It encodes CAWSGLRSGYTF.

This clone was recorded once. This sequence joins TRBV5-4 and TRBJ2-2, with a tentative D call TRBD2 (6 bases). In germline, CDR1 is SGHNT, CDR2 YYREEE (reference sequence). Trimming took off 3 bases at V and 2 bases at J, with 14 bases between the two ends. The length of the CDR3 is 16 residues. CDR3 bases: TGTGCCAGCAGCTGGAACGCCGGGAGCAACACCGGGGAGCTGTTTTTT. Amino acids: CASSWNAGSNTGELFF.

The CDR3 coding sequence is TGTGCCACCAGCTTTCTGGGTCGGACAGATACGCAGTATTTT. Its translation is CATSFLGRTDTQYF. The chain joins TRBV15 to TRBJ2-3, with no clear D. Germline-derived CDR1 and CDR2 are LNHNV and YYDKDF (reference sequence). The V gene lost 5 bases and the J gene lost 3 bases, with 12 bases spanning the gap. The CDR3 spans 14 residues.

The chain combines TRBV9 with TRBJ1-2, with D perhaps matching TRBD1 (5 bases). The CDR3 is 14 residues long. V was trimmed by 0 bases and J by 3 bases, leaving 9 bases between them. The germline CDR1 and CDR2 sequences are SGDLS and YYNGEE. The CDR3 nucleotides read TGTGCCAGCAGCGTAGAGTTAGGGGACTATGGCTACACCTTC. It yields the protein CASSVELGDYGYTF.